A single sample gave rise to the 13 T cell receptor beta chains below, sequenced in a study of T cell responses to AZD1222 COVID-19 vaccine. Produced via immunoSEQ multiplex PCR; TCRdb's table is partial and in-frame only. The sample carries around 47,000 clones, around 77% recorded once. The sample here was peripheral blood, taken 28 days after the second dose of the MenACWY control vaccine. These receptors were obtained from an adult who received the MenACWY meningococcal vaccine as a control.

The chain uses TRBV30 and TRBJ1-4; D is unclear. V was trimmed by 0 bases and J by 4 bases, leaving 3 bases between them. The germline V gene has CDR1 GTSNPN and CDR2 SVGIG (reference sequence). This CDR3 contains 12 residues. For the CDR3, the DNA is TGTGCCTGGAGTGTCGGTAATGAAAAACTGTTTTTT. Its translation is CAWSVGNEKLFF.

The chain links TRBV7-9 to TRBJ1-2, with a weak D call TRBD1 (5 bases). The germline V and J ends were trimmed by 5 bases and 2 bases, with 12 bases remaining between them. Germline V gene sequence: CDR1 SEHNR, CDR2 FQNEAQ (reference sequence). The CDR3 extends over 14 amino acids. The CDR3 region is CASSPGTLNYGYTF. The CDR3 DNA reads TGTGCCAGCAGCCCCGGGACGTTGAACTATGGCTACACCTTC.

V and J are TRBV29-1 and TRBJ2-1; the D is unclear. The CDR3 consists of 12 residues. Trimming pared 6 bases from V and 2 bases from J, leaving 8 bases between. Germline V gene lookup returns CDR1 SQVTM and CDR2 ANQGSEA. CDR3 in amino acids: CSVDGTYNEQFF. In DNA, the CDR3 is TGCAGCGTCGACGGAACCTACAATGAGCAGTTCTTC.

The genes are TRBV19 and TRBJ1-1; the D is unclear. From germline, CDR1 is LNHDA and CDR2 SQIVND (reference sequence). The CDR3 totals 17 residues. The V end lost 2 bases, the J end lost 0 bases, and 16 bases lay between the germline ends. CDR3 loop: CASSISRLGRLNTEAFF. The CDR3 nucleotides are TGTGCCAGTAGTATAAGTCGGTTGGGCAGGTTGAACACTGAAGCTTTCTTT.

The chain couples TRBV7-8 to TRBJ2-3, with 11 bases aligning to TRBD2. Germline V gene data show CDR1 as SGHVS and CDR2 as FQNEAQ. This CDR3 has 15 amino acids. Losses at the gene ends were 6 bases for V and 3 bases for J; bases not matched to a gene: 5. CDR3 sequence: CASSFSGGATDTQYF. The CDR3 bases are TGTGCCAGCAGTTTTAGCGGGGGGGCGACAGATACGCAGTATTTT.

The V and J genes are TRBV30 and TRBJ2-3; tentatively, D is TRBD1 or TRBD2 (5 bases each). The CDR3 totals 13 residues. The V gene lost 4 bases and the J gene lost 1 base, with 9 bases spanning the gap. From germline, CDR1 is GTSNPN and CDR2 SVGIG (reference sequence). This chain's CDR3 is CAWNGGGTDTQYF. The CDR3 DNA is TGTGCCTGGAATGGGGGTGGCACAGATACGCAGTATTTT.

This chain connects TRBV18 to TRBJ1-5; no definite D call. The CDR3 has 13 amino acids. V lost 6 bases to trimming and J lost 9 bases, with 15 bases between them. CDR1 and CDR2 from the germline V gene are KGHSH and LQKENI. This chain's CDR3 is CASSPDPNRPQHF. CDR3 nucleotides: TGTGCCAGCTCCCCGGACCCGAACCGGCCCCAGCATTTT.

The chain couples TRBV28 to TRBJ2-1, with D unresolved. CDR1 is MDHEN, CDR2 SYDVKM, per germline. The CDR3 has 15 amino acids. With 5 bases removed from V and 2 bases from J, the gap between germline ends came to 13 bases. The CDR3 DNA is TGTGCCAGCAGTACCTCGGCGGCCCCCTACAATGAGCAGTTCTTC. Its protein is CASSTSAAPYNEQFF. The whole variable domain, filled in from reference TRBV28 and TRBJ2-1, reads DVKVTQSSRYLVKRTGEKVFLECVQDMDHENMFWYRQDPGLGLRLIYFSYDVKMKEKGDIPEGYSVSREKKERFSLILESASTNQTSMYLCASSTSAAPYNEQFFGPGTRLTVL.

The chain links TRBV19 to TRBJ1-4; D gene ambiguous. The CDR3 runs 15 residues. V lost 0 bases, J lost 8 bases, and 13 bases lay in between. Germline V lookup: CDR1 LNHDA, CDR2 SQIVND (reference sequence). CDR3 sequence (DNA): TGTGCCAGTAGTATAGATGCGGGTTTTAGCGAAAAACTGTTTTTT. Translation gives CASSIDAGFSEKLFF.

This clone was observed a single time. The chain has TRBV11-2 and TRBJ2-3; 9 nucleotides align to TRBD2. This CDR3 is 15 amino acids long. CDR1 SGHAT and CDR2 FQNNGV come from the germline V gene. J lost 9 bases, V lost 0 bases, and 7 bases had no gene match. The CDR3, as DNA: TGTGCCAGCAGCTTAGAGGGTAGCGGGGGTGGAACGCAGTATTTT. Amino acid sequence: CASSLEGSGGGTQYF.

This sequence joins TRBV5-1 and TRBJ1-5; no definite D call. Germline values: CDR1 SGHRS, CDR2 YFSETQ. The V end was cut by 0 bases, the J end by 1 base, with 8 bases between. CDR3 size: 15 residues. The CDR3 region is CASSLESDSNQPQHF. The CDR3, as DNA: TGCGCCAGCAGCTTGGAGTCGGACAGCAATCAGCCCCAGCATTTT.

The chain couples TRBV10-3 to TRBJ1-1, with D unresolved. CDR3 length: 13 amino acids. Deletions cut 8 bases from V and 2 bases from J, with 12 bases between. Germline V gives CDR1 ENHRY, CDR2 SYGVKD. The CDR3 region is CAIAPGVNTEAFF. The CDR3 region has the DNA TGTGCCATCGCCCCAGGAGTAAACACTGAAGCTTTCTTT.

This chain links TRBV18 with TRBJ2-1; 12 positions match TRBD2. Germline CDR1 is KGHSH and CDR2 is LQKENI. This CDR3 has 15 amino acids. V lost 3 bases to trimming and J lost 5 bases; unmatched junction nucleotides: 2. The CDR3 DNA sequence: TGTGCCAGCTCACCGGGACTAGCGGGCAACAATGAGCAGTTCTTC. Amino acid sequence: CASSPGLAGNNEQFF.